Listed below are T cell receptor beta chains from one sample, sequenced in a study of control samples from healthy donors and cancer patients. Data came from immunoSEQ multiplex PCR; TCRdb stores just in-frame clones and leaves some out. This table has 230,000 or so clones, about 95% appearing once. The sequencing sample was made of blood. These receptors were collected from a man aged 45 to 65 in good health. CDR3s include the opening cysteine and the closing phenylalanine or tryptophan. A D gene is named only where the DNA matches it firmly. Some rows mark clone size as missing; the rest say once, few, many or name a class of expanded clone.

V,D,J,size,CDR3,DNA
TRBV3-1/TRBV3-2,NA,TRBJ2-7,NA,CASSQSSYEQYF,TGTGCCAGCAGCCAAAGCTCCTACGAGCAGTACTTC
TRBV28,NA,TRBJ1-5,NA,CASSFRASNQPQHF,TGTGCCAGCAGTTTCAGGGCTAGCAATCAGCCCCAGCATTTT
TRBV15,NA,TRBJ2-3,NA,CATGDTDTQYF,TGTGCCACCGGCGACACAGATACGCAGTATTTT
TRBV3-1/TRBV3-2,TRBD1,TRBJ2-2,NA,CASIDRGSTGELFF,TGTGCCAGCATAGACAGGGGGAGCACCGGGGAGCTGTTTTTT
TRBV7-2,TRBD1,TRBJ1-1,NA,CASSSRSPGGTEAFF,TGTGCCAGCAGCTCCCGATCCCCAGGGGGGACTGAAGCTTTCTTT
TRBV12-3/TRBV12-4,TRBD2,TRBJ2-7,NA,CASSEAGAYEQYF,TGTGCCAGCAGCGAAGCGGGGGCTTACGAGCAGTACTTC
TRBV18,NA,TRBJ1-1,NA,CASSTGTVNTEAFF,TGTGCCAGCTCAACCGGGACGGTGAACACTGAAGCTTTCTTT
TRBV5-6,NA,TRBJ1-3,NA,CASSHGFPGNTIYF,TGTGCCAGCAGTCACGGGTTTCCTGGAAACACCATATATTTT
TRBV7-8,NA,TRBJ2-2,NA,CASRPGRLNTGELFF,TGTGCCAGCAGACCGGGTCGCCTGAACACCGGGGAGCTGTTTTTT
TRBV18,TRBD1,TRBJ1-1,NA,CASSLRDSEAFF,TGTGCCAGCTCACTCCGGGACAGTGAAGCTTTCTTT
TRBV7-2,NA,TRBJ1-5,NA,CASSARTGIHYQPQHF,TGTGCCAGCAGCGCGCGAACCGGGATTCACTATCAGCCCCAGCATTTT
TRBV6-4,NA,TRBJ2-3,few,CASSPGRGSTQYF,TGTGCCAGCAGCCCTGGACGGGGATCTACGCAGTATTTT
TRBV5-4,NA,TRBJ1-2,few,CASSYNGGAEAGYTF,TGTGCCAGCAGCTATAATGGGGGGGCAGAGGCTGGCTACACCTTC
TRBV10-3,TRBD1,TRBJ1-1,once,CAISRQGMNTEAFF,TGTGCCATCAGCCGACAGGGAATGAACACTGAAGCTTTCTTT
TRBV13,TRBD2,TRBJ2-1,NA,CASSLDVGSSGYTEQFF,TGTGCCAGCAGCTTAGATGTTGGGTCTAGCGGGTACACTGAGCAGTTCTTC
TRBV28,NA,TRBJ1-1,NA,CASSLYTGGFEAFF,TGTGCCAGCAGCCTGTACACCGGGGGCTTTGAAGCTTTCTTT
TRBV7-3,TRBD1,TRBJ1-2,once,CASSLERDRIGYTF,TGTGCCAGCAGCTTAGAAAGGGACAGAATCGGCTACACCTTC
TRBV6-2/TRBV6-3,NA,TRBJ2-1,NA,CASSPDSFRNEQFF,TGTGCCAGCAGTCCGGACTCCTTTCGGAATGAGCAGTTCTTC
TRBV7-8,NA,TRBJ1-2,NA,CASSLDRADLNYGYTF,TGTGCCAGCAGCTTAGACAGGGCAGATTTAAACTATGGCTACACCTTC
TRBV6-5,NA,TRBJ1-5,NA,CASATGIGQPQHF,TGTGCCAGTGCAACAGGGATCGGTCAGCCCCAGCATTTT
TRBV28,TRBD2,TRBJ2-3,NA,CASSFGSSGGRANTDTQYF,TGTGCCAGCAGTTTTGGTTCTTCGGGTGGGAGGGCCAACACAGATACGCAGTATTTT
TRBV5-1,TRBD1,TRBJ2-3,NA,CASGMGQNPTDTQYF,TGCGCCAGCGGAATGGGACAGAACCCCACAGATACGCAGTATTTT
TRBV27,NA,TRBJ2-7,NA,CASRGTVSYEQYF,TGTGCCAGCAGAGGGACGGTCTCCTACGAGCAGTACTTC
TRBV7-2,NA,TRBJ2-2,NA,CASSSRRRDTLNTGELFF,TGTGCCAGCAGCTCGAGGCGGCGGGACACCCTTAACACCGGGGAGCTGTTTTTT
TRBV21-1,NA,TRBJ2-3,NA,CASSKASGSRCRKTQYF,TGTGCCAGCAGCAAAGCGTCGGGCTCCCGATGTAGGAAAACGCAGTATTTT
TRBV7-2,TRBD2,TRBJ2-1,NA,CASSATSGISYNEQFF,TGTGCCAGCAGCGCGACTAGCGGAATCTCCTACAATGAGCAGTTCTTC
TRBV5-1,NA,TRBJ1-1,NA,CASSSEWGSEAFF,TGCGCCAGCAGCTCCGAATGGGGATCTGAAGCTTTCTTT
TRBV5-1,NA,TRBJ2-2,NA,CASSPSPYGTGELFF,TGCGCCAGCAGCCCCTCGCCGTACGGCACCGGGGAGCTGTTTTTT
TRBV18,NA,TRBJ1-2,NA,CASSSGEEGYTF,TGTGCCAGCTCCTCCGGGGAGGAGGGCTACACCTTC
TRBV5-1,TRBD1,TRBJ1-5,once,CASSLGPGTGQTQHF,TGCGCCAGCAGCTTGGGTCCCGGGACAGGGCAGACCCAGCATTTT
TRBV10-3,NA,TRBJ2-7,NA,CAISVPGGEQYF,TGTGCCATCAGCGTACCCGGGGGCGAGCAGTACTTC
TRBV9,NA,TRBJ1-1,NA,CASSVDGHVTEAFF,TGTGCCAGCAGCGTTGATGGGCACGTAACTGAAGCTTTCTTT
TRBV5-4,NA,TRBJ2-1,NA,CASREGSYNEQFF,TGTGCCAGCAGAGAGGGGTCTTACAATGAGCAGTTCTTC
TRBV23-1,NA,TRBJ1-5,NA,CASSQSWSLRNQPQHF,TGCGCCAGCAGTCAATCGTGGTCCCTTCGCAATCAGCCCCAGCATTTT
TRBV5-1,TRBD1,TRBJ2-1,NA,CASSLGDRGNEQFF,TGCGCCAGCAGCTTGGGGGACAGGGGTAATGAGCAGTTCTTC
TRBV7-9,TRBD2,TRBJ2-5,NA,CASSPGLAGVGFQETQYF,TGTGCCAGCAGCCCCGGACTAGCGGGGGTCGGGTTCCAAGAGACCCAGTACTTC
TRBV13,NA,TRBJ2-5,once,CASSGTAETQYF,TGTGCCAGCAGCGGTACCGCGGAGACCCAGTACTTC
TRBV7-8,TRBD1,TRBJ1-1,NA,CASSLATAGGKEAFF,TGTGCCAGCAGCTTAGCCACGGCAGGGGGAAAGGAAGCTTTCTTT
TRBV7-2,TRBD1,TRBJ1-4,NA,CASSSDRGPKKLFF,TGTGCCAGCAGCTCGGACAGGGGGCCCAAAAAACTGTTTTTT
TRBV2,NA,TRBJ1-3,few,CATPQSGPSGNTIYF,TGTGCCACGCCACAGTCAGGTCCCTCTGGAAACACCATATATTTT
TRBV6-5,NA,TRBJ2-5,NA,CASRAGSEETQYF,TGTGCCAGCAGGGCAGGGTCCGAAGAGACCCAGTACTTC